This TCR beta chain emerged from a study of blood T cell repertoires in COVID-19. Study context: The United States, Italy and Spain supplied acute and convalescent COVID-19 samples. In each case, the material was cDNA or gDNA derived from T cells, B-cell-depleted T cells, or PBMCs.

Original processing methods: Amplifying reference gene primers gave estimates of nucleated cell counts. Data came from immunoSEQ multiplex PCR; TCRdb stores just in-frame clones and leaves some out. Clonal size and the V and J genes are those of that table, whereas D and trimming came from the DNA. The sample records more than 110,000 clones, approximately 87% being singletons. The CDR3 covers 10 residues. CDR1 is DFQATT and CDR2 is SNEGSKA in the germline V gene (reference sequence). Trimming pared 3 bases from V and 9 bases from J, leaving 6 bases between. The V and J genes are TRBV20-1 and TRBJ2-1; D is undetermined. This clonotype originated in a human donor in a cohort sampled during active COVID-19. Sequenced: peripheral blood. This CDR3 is CSASFVEQFF. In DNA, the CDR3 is TGCAGTGCTAGTTTCGTTGAGCAGTTCTTC.